Listed below are T cell receptor beta chains from one sample, sequenced in a study of blood T cell repertoires in COVID-19. Clones were sequenced by immunoSEQ multiplex PCR, and TCRdb holds only the in-frame ones, with some missing. Found here are some 290,000 clones, about 90% of them singletons; the top ten hold almost 9.5%. The specimen was PBMCs or T cells enriched from blood (not recorded which). These receptor sequences come from a woman between 25 and 40 years old who had recovered from COVID-19. Both conserved end residues are part of each CDR3. The D gene is left open where the match is weak. Some rows have no size entry. The others give once, few or many, or a class for an expanded clone.

abundance: once
d_gene: -
v_gene: TRBV27
j_gene: TRBJ1-5
CDR3aa: CASSLGGLNQPQHF
CDR3nt: TGTGCCAGCAGTTTGGGCGGGCTCAATCAGCCCCAGCATTTT

abundance: -
d_gene: TRBD1
v_gene: TRBV7-9
j_gene: TRBJ2-7
CDR3aa: CASSLGGTGDQYF
CDR3nt: TGTGCCAGCAGCTTAGGAGGGACAGGGGACCAGTACTTC

abundance: once
d_gene: TRBD1
v_gene: TRBV7-2
j_gene: TRBJ1-2
CDR3aa: CASSLGTGGYGYTF
CDR3nt: TGTGCCAGCAGCTTAGGGACAGGGGGTTATGGCTACACCTTC

abundance: -
d_gene: TRBD2
v_gene: TRBV11-3
j_gene: TRBJ2-7
CDR3aa: CASSLESWQTSPGGTYEQYF
CDR3nt: TGTGCCAGCAGCTTAGAATCCTGGCAGACTTCCCCCGGGGGGACCTACGAGCAGTACTTC

abundance: -
d_gene: TRBD2
v_gene: TRBV5-1
j_gene: TRBJ2-1
CDR3aa: CASSARLANEHEQFF
CDR3nt: TGCGCCAGCAGCGCACGACTAGCGAACGAACATGAGCAGTTCTTC

abundance: -
d_gene: -
v_gene: TRBV6-5
j_gene: TRBJ1-5
CDR3aa: CASSLDTQPQHF
CDR3nt: TGTGCCAGCAGCCTTGACACCCAGCCCCAGCATTTT

abundance: -
d_gene: TRBD1
v_gene: TRBV29-1
j_gene: TRBJ2-7
CDR3aa: CSVGAGGYEQYF
CDR3nt: TGCAGCGTTGGAGCAGGGGGCTACGAGCAGTACTTC

abundance: -
d_gene: -
v_gene: TRBV7-9
j_gene: TRBJ2-7
CDR3aa: CASSAPSGIHEQYF
CDR3nt: TGTGCCAGCAGCGCGCCCTCAGGGATCCACGAGCAGTACTTC

abundance: -
d_gene: -
v_gene: TRBV10-3
j_gene: TRBJ1-6
CDR3aa: CAIRARQSNSPLHF
CDR3nt: TGTGCCATCCGGGCGCGACAGTCAAATTCACCCCTCCACTTT

abundance: -
d_gene: TRBD1
v_gene: TRBV11-2
j_gene: TRBJ1-4
CDR3aa: CASSYPRQGLGPNEKLFF
CDR3nt: TGTGCCAGCAGCTACCCCAGACAGGGATTAGGGCCTAATGAAAAACTGTTTTTT

abundance: -
d_gene: -
v_gene: TRBV7-2
j_gene: TRBJ2-1
CDR3aa: CASSFPQRPPWPLYNEQFF
CDR3nt: TGTGCCAGCAGCTTCCCCCAGCGGCCACCCTGGCCCCTTTACAATGAGCAGTTCTTC

abundance: -
d_gene: -
v_gene: TRBV5-5
j_gene: TRBJ2-1
CDR3aa: CASSLLNSYNEQFF
CDR3nt: TGTGCCAGCAGCCTCCTTAATTCCTACAATGAGCAGTTCTTC

abundance: -
d_gene: TRBD1
v_gene: TRBV5-6
j_gene: TRBJ1-3
CDR3aa: CASSYRDRGGNTIYF
CDR3nt: TGTGCCAGCAGCTACCGGGACAGGGGTGGAAACACCATATATTTT

abundance: -
d_gene: -
v_gene: TRBV5-8
j_gene: TRBJ2-7
CDR3aa: CASSRPGTYEQYF
CDR3nt: TGTGCCAGCAGCAGACCGGGTACCTACGAGCAGTACTTC

abundance: -
d_gene: -
v_gene: TRBV3-1/TRBV3-2
j_gene: TRBJ2-5
CDR3aa: CASSQVAETQETQYF
CDR3nt: TGTGCCAGCAGCCAAGTGGCGGAAACACAAGAGACCCAGTACTTC

abundance: -
d_gene: -
v_gene: TRBV6-6
j_gene: TRBJ2-1
CDR3aa: CASRVQGQGYNEQFF
CDR3nt: TGTGCCAGCAGGGTACAGGGTCAAGGATACAATGAGCAGTTCTTC

abundance: -
d_gene: TRBD2
v_gene: TRBV5-8
j_gene: TRBJ2-5
CDR3aa: CASSGWTSGRADLVGTQYF
CDR3nt: TGTGCCAGCAGCGGATGGACTAGCGGGAGGGCCGATCTAGTTGGGACCCAGTACTTC

abundance: -
d_gene: -
v_gene: TRBV7-8
j_gene: TRBJ1-1
CDR3aa: CASSLRGAGTEAFF
CDR3nt: TGTGCCAGCAGCTTACGGGGGGCCGGCACTGAAGCTTTCTTT

abundance: once
d_gene: -
v_gene: TRBV6-5
j_gene: TRBJ1-4
CDR3aa: CASALVGRDEKLFF
CDR3nt: TGTGCCAGCGCACTAGTAGGGAGGGATGAAAAACTGTTTTTT

abundance: -
d_gene: TRBD2
v_gene: TRBV12-5
j_gene: TRBJ2-1
CDR3aa: CASGLVGTSGPSSYNEQFF
CDR3nt: TGTGCTAGTGGTTTGGTTGGGACTAGCGGACCCAGCTCCTACAATGAGCAGTTCTTC

abundance: -
d_gene: TRBD1
v_gene: TRBV9
j_gene: TRBJ1-2
CDR3aa: CASSPGGNYGYTF
CDR3nt: TGTGCCAGCAGCCCAGGGGGGAACTATGGCTACACCTTC

abundance: -
d_gene: -
v_gene: TRBV10-3
j_gene: TRBJ2-2
CDR3aa: CAISEGALDTGELFF
CDR3nt: TGTGCCATCAGTGAAGGGGCGCTGGACACCGGGGAGCTGTTTTTT

abundance: -
d_gene: -
v_gene: TRBV27
j_gene: TRBJ1-2
CDR3aa: CASSDLPGTPNYGYTF
CDR3nt: TGTGCCAGCAGTGACCTTCCCGGGACACCTAACTATGGCTACACCTTC

abundance: -
d_gene: TRBD1
v_gene: TRBV10-3
j_gene: TRBJ1-1
CDR3aa: CAIKAGTGEMNTEAFF
CDR3nt: TGTGCCATCAAGGCGGGGACAGGGGAGATGAACACTGAAGCTTTCTTT

abundance: -
d_gene: TRBD1
v_gene: TRBV19
j_gene: TRBJ1-1
CDR3aa: CASEDRENTEAFF
CDR3nt: TGTGCCAGCGAGGACAGGGAGAACACTGAAGCTTTCTTT

abundance: -
d_gene: TRBD1
v_gene: TRBV3-1/TRBV3-2
j_gene: TRBJ1-4
CDR3aa: CASSQAGDREGPNEKLFF
CDR3nt: TGTGCCAGCAGCCAAGCCGGGGACAGGGAGGGCCCTAATGAAAAACTGTTTTTT

abundance: -
d_gene: TRBD1
v_gene: TRBV5-1
j_gene: TRBJ2-7
CDR3aa: CASSLAGPTGLSYEQYF
CDR3nt: TGCGCCAGCAGCTTGGCCGGACCGACAGGGCTCTCCTACGAGCAGTACTTC

abundance: -
d_gene: -
v_gene: TRBV3-1/TRBV3-2
j_gene: TRBJ1-6
CDR3aa: CASSPLDYNSPLHF
CDR3nt: TGTGCCAGCAGCCCCCTAGATTATAATTCACCCCTCCACTTT

abundance: -
d_gene: TRBD2
v_gene: TRBV6-5
j_gene: TRBJ2-7
CDR3aa: CASRRSAGGPNEQYF
CDR3nt: TGTGCCAGCAGGAGAAGTGCGGGAGGGCCGAACGAGCAGTACTTC

abundance: -
d_gene: TRBD1
v_gene: TRBV10-3
j_gene: TRBJ1-5
CDR3aa: CAISAGQGAGNQPQHF
CDR3nt: TGTGCCATCAGCGCGGGACAGGGGGCTGGCAATCAGCCCCAGCATTTT

abundance: -
d_gene: -
v_gene: TRBV5-1
j_gene: TRBJ2-3
CDR3aa: CASSLGPTYSTDTQYF
CDR3nt: TGCGCCAGCAGCTTGGGTCCCACCTATAGCACAGATACGCAGTATTTT

abundance: few
d_gene: -
v_gene: TRBV28
j_gene: TRBJ1-1
CDR3aa: CASSLSSGEAFF
CDR3nt: TGTGCCAGCAGTTTATCGTCGGGGGAAGCTTTCTTT

abundance: -
d_gene: -
v_gene: TRBV11-2
j_gene: TRBJ1-2
CDR3aa: CASSPQGLTNVANYGYTF
CDR3nt: TGTGCCAGCAGCCCACAGGGCCTCACGAACGTAGCTAACTATGGCTACACCTTC

abundance: -
d_gene: -
v_gene: TRBV12-5
j_gene: TRBJ1-4
CDR3aa: CASGPKGATNEKLFF
CDR3nt: TGTGCTAGTGGCCCCAAGGGGGCAACTAATGAAAAACTGTTTTTT

abundance: -
d_gene: -
v_gene: TRBV20-1
j_gene: TRBJ2-1
CDR3aa: CSASGGGPYNEQFF
CDR3nt: TGCAGTGCTAGTGGGGGGGGCCCATACAATGAGCAGTTCTTC

abundance: once
d_gene: TRBD1
v_gene: TRBV7-3
j_gene: TRBJ2-7
CDR3aa: CASSMGQSHEQYF
CDR3nt: TGTGCCAGCAGCATGGGACAGTCTCACGAGCAGTACTTC

abundance: -
d_gene: -
v_gene: TRBV7-2
j_gene: TRBJ1-5
CDR3aa: CASSPGNQPQHF
CDR3nt: TGTGCCAGCAGCCCAGGGAATCAGCCCCAGCATTTT

abundance: -
d_gene: TRBD2
v_gene: TRBV5-1
j_gene: TRBJ2-7
CDR3aa: CASSLGSGVYYEQYF
CDR3nt: TGCGCCAGCAGCTTGGGTAGCGGGGTCTACTACGAGCAGTACTTC

abundance: -
d_gene: TRBD1
v_gene: TRBV7-8
j_gene: TRBJ2-2
CDR3aa: CASSFGQGARELFF
CDR3nt: TGTGCCAGCAGCTTTGGACAGGGGGCCAGGGAGCTGTTTTTT

abundance: -
d_gene: TRBD2
v_gene: TRBV2
j_gene: TRBJ2-1
CDR3aa: CASSEAPAGGNEQFF
CDR3nt: TGTGCCAGCAGTGAAGCGCCAGCGGGAGGCAATGAGCAGTTCTTC

abundance: -
d_gene: TRBD1
v_gene: TRBV19
j_gene: TRBJ2-1
CDR3aa: CASSTLPTGQVDNEQFF
CDR3nt: TGTGCCAGTAGTACTCTCCCCACGGGACAGGTAGACAATGAGCAGTTCTTC

abundance: -
d_gene: TRBD1
v_gene: TRBV3-1/TRBV3-2
j_gene: TRBJ1-1
CDR3aa: CASSPFAAGGNTEAFF
CDR3nt: TGTGCCAGCAGCCCTTTCGCGGCAGGGGGGAACACTGAAGCTTTCTTT

abundance: -
d_gene: -
v_gene: TRBV7-8
j_gene: TRBJ1-5
CDR3aa: CASSLVGRQPQHF
CDR3nt: TGTGCCAGCAGCTTAGTGGGGCGTCAGCCCCAGCATTTT

abundance: -
d_gene: TRBD2
v_gene: TRBV6-2/TRBV6-3
j_gene: TRBJ2-1
CDR3aa: CASSWSSGRGGSEQFF
CDR3nt: TGTGCCAGCAGTTGGTCTAGCGGGAGGGGCGGTAGTGAGCAGTTCTTC

abundance: -
d_gene: -
v_gene: TRBV6-5
j_gene: TRBJ1-3
CDR3aa: CASSPREFWGNTIYF
CDR3nt: TGTGCCAGCAGCCCGAGGGAGTTTTGGGGAAACACCATATATTTT

abundance: -
d_gene: -
v_gene: TRBV5-1
j_gene: TRBJ2-2
CDR3aa: CASSLSGTSGFFGPGELFF
CDR3nt: TGCGCCAGCAGCCTGTCGGGGACTTCAGGGTTTTTCGGGCCCGGGGAGCTGTTTTTT

abundance: -
d_gene: -
v_gene: TRBV28
j_gene: TRBJ1-4
CDR3aa: CASRRPAPLKLFF
CDR3nt: TGTGCCAGCAGACGCCCCGCACCCCTAAAGCTGTTTTTT